The 25 T cell receptor beta chains in this list originate from one sample, sequenced in a study of CD8+ T cells in alopecia areata (dated by TCRdb to between 2018 and 2020). The method behind the library was the immunoSEQ multiplex PCR assay. RNA was extracted from all samples and reverse transcribed into cDNA, which served as template for TCR sequencing. The clones in this table, taken by TCRdb from immuneACCESS, are in-frame only. Not every clone is retained; where verified, under half of the shortfall comes from an unresolved V gene, and the cause of the rest is unknown. The sample table shows about 140,000 clones, and 55% are seen once. Over 4% of the sample comes from the top ten. The sample consisted of CD4+ T cells sorted from blood. The receptors derive from a human donor in good health.

The V call is TRBV9, the J call TRBJ2-5; D remains ambiguous. V lost 0 bases to trimming and J lost 5 bases, with 8 bases between them. Germline V gene sequence: CDR1 SGDLS, CDR2 YYNGEE. The CDR3 length is 13 residues. CDR3 sequence: CASSVASSETQYF. The CDR3, as DNA: TGTGCCAGCAGCGTAGCGAGCTCGGAGACCCAGTACTTC.

The J gene is TRBJ1-4, the V gene TRBV27; D ambiguous. The germline CDR1 and CDR2 sequences are MNHEY and SMNVEV (reference sequence). V lost 5 bases to trimming and J lost 4 bases, with 14 bases between them. CDR3 length: 15 amino acids. CDR3 sequence: CASSTRLTDNEKLFF. The CDR3 DNA follows: TGTGCCAGCAGTACACGACTGACTGATAATGAAAAACTGTTTTTT.

The chain links TRBV6-5 to TRBJ2-2; D tentatively fits TRBD1 or TRBD2 (5 bases each). Trimming stripped 8 bases from V and 6 bases from J, with 16 bases between. This CDR3 has 14 amino acids. The V gene's germline CDR1 is MNHEY and CDR2 SVGAGI. The CDR3 is CASGRQEGSGELFF. CDR3 in DNA: TGTGCCAGCGGAAGGCAAGAGGGGTCCGGGGAGCTGTTTTTT.

This clone was detected only once. The gene calls are TRBV2 and TRBJ1-5; D gene unclear. Germline loops: CDR1 SNHLY, CDR2 FYNNEI. This CDR3 is 12 amino acids long. V lost 6 bases and J 7 bases, leaving 10 bases between the germline ends. The CDR3 region is CASRLDGQPQHF. CDR3 DNA: TGTGCCAGCAGGTTAGACGGGCAGCCCCAGCATTTT.

The rearrangement links TRBV7-9 to TRBJ2-3, with a possible D match to TRBD1 (5 bases). V gave up 5 bases and J gave up 2 bases, with 17 bases separating them. CDR1 SEHNR and CDR2 FQNEAQ come from the germline V gene (reference sequence). This CDR3 spans 16 amino acids. Here the CDR3 reads CASSPPPGRDTDTQYF. CDR3 sequence (DNA): TGTGCCAGCAGCCCACCCCCCGGCAGGGACACAGATACGCAGTATTTT. Full variable domain (outside the CDR3, taken from reference TRBV7-9 and TRBJ2-3): DTGVSQNPRHKITKRGQNVTFRCDPISEHNRLYWYRQTLGQGPEFLTYFQNEAQLEKSRLLSDRFSAERPKGSFSTLEIQRTEQGDSAMYLCASSPPPGRDTDTQYFGPGTRLTVL.

Note on this clone: Other DNA sequences from this sample encode an identical CDR3 as well. V gene TRBV29-1 combines with J gene TRBJ2-5; maybe TRBD2 (6 bases). This CDR3 spans 11 amino acids. The V and J ends lost 6 bases and 4 bases respectively, with 9 bases between them. Per the germline V gene, CDR1 is SQVTM and CDR2 is ANQGSEA. CDR3 sequence reads: CSVRAGETQYF. The CDR3 DNA sequence: TGCAGCGTCCGAGCGGGAGAGACCCAGTACTTC.

The chain employs TRBV6-1 and TRBJ2-6, with D possibly matching TRBD2 (6 bases). Germline values: CDR1 MNHNS, CDR2 SASEGT. The germline V and J ends were trimmed by 8 bases and 2 bases, with 7 bases remaining between them. The CDR3 sequence is 13 residues long. The CDR3 DNA reads TGTGCCAGCCGGGAGACTGGGGCCAACGTCCTGACTTTC. Amino acid sequence: CASRETGANVLTF.

The CDR3 here is CASSLGAEGETQYF. In DNA, the CDR3 is TGTGCCAGCAGCTTGGGAGCAGAAGGGGAGACCCAGTACTTC. The chain combines TRBV5-4 with TRBJ2-5, with D unclear. This CDR3 region has 14 residues. Germline V gene sequence: CDR1 SGHNT, CDR2 YYREEE (reference sequence). V was shortened by 0 bases and J by 5 bases, with 11 bases between the two germline ends.

This rearrangement joins TRBV11-2 to TRBJ2-7; D not resolved. This CDR3 has 16 residues. V was pared by 3 bases and J by 0 bases, with 15 bases between. Germline V lookup: CDR1 SGHAT, CDR2 FQNNGV. The CDR3 reads CASSFLGLTDSYEQYF. The CDR3 DNA reads TGTGCCAGCAGCTTCCTTGGGCTGACGGACTCCTACGAGCAGTACTTC. Together with reference TRBV11-2 and TRBJ2-7, the CDR3 gives the full variable domain: EAGVAQSPRYKIIEKRQSVAFWCNPISGHATLYWYQQILGQGPKLLIQFQNNGVVDDSQLPKDRFSAERLKGVDSTLKIQPAKLEDSAVYLCASSFLGLTDSYEQYFGPGTRLTVT.

This rearrangement joins TRBV29-1 to TRBJ2-1; 8 bases map to TRBD2. J gave up 2 bases and V 8 bases, and 8 bases lay outside the gene matches. The CDR3 consists of 14 residues. Germline assignment: CDR1 SQVTM and CDR2 ANQGSEA. The CDR3 DNA sequence: TGCAGCTCCGACCAGGGACTAGCCTACAATGAGCAGTTCTTC. Residues: CSSDQGLAYNEQFF.

A few counts support this clone. This chain connects TRBV30 to TRBJ1-2, with D tentatively TRBD1 (6 bases). CDR1 GTSNPN and CDR2 SVGIG come from the germline V gene (reference sequence). The CDR3 spans 12 residues. V was cut by 8 bases and J by 3 bases, with 13 bases left in between. The CDR3 loop reads CATRGADYGYTF. The CDR3 region has the DNA TGTGCCACGCGGGGGGCGGACTATGGCTACACCTTC.

This clone turned up a few times. The chain joins TRBV6-1 to TRBJ1-2; a possible D gene is TRBD1 (5 bases). This CDR3 region has 14 residues. Trimming shortened V by 6 bases and J by 2 bases, and 13 bases separated the two germline ends. Germline-derived CDR1 and CDR2 are MNHNS and SASEGT. The CDR3 loop reads CASRAPGRNYGYTF. CDR3 DNA sequence: TGTGCCAGCAGGGCGCCAGGGAGGAACTATGGCTACACCTTC.

This clone has only a few counts. The V call is TRBV14, the J call TRBJ2-2; TRBD1 matches 8 bases. Trimming removed 5 bases from V and 1 base from J; junction bases left unmatched: 3. The CDR3 length is 15 residues. The V gene's germline CDR1 is SGHDN and CDR2 FVKESK. CDR3 in DNA: TGTGCCAGCAGCGGGGGACAGGTGAACACCGGGGAGCTGTTTTTT. It encodes CASSGGQVNTGELFF.

This rearrangement joins TRBV7-9 to TRBJ1-1; D is unclear. Germline V CDR1 and CDR2: SEHNR, FQNEAQ (reference sequence). This CDR3 contains 12 residues. V was clipped by 5 bases and J by 5 bases, with 9 bases between them. CDR3 sequence: CASSQIGTEAFF. The CDR3, as DNA: TGTGCCAGCAGCCAAATCGGGACTGAAGCTTTCTTT.

On this clone: The sample contains more than one DNA sequence encoding this CDR3. The chain couples TRBV29-1 to TRBJ2-7; D possibly corresponds to TRBD1 (6 bases). With 4 bases removed from V and 4 bases from J, the gap between germline ends came to 14 bases. The CDR3 has 13 amino acids. CDR1 and CDR2 from the germline V gene are SQVTM and ANQGSEA. CDR3: CSVGSRGSYEQYF. DNA of the CDR3: TGCAGCGTTGGATCAAGGGGGTCTTACGAGCAGTACTTC.

The chain has TRBV18 and TRBJ2-7; D may be TRBD1 (6 bases). This CDR3 region has 13 residues. Germline V gives CDR1 KGHSH, CDR2 LQKENI. Trimming shortened V by 4 bases and J by 4 bases, and 11 bases separated the two germline ends. CDR3 bases: TGTGCCAGCTCACTCTCACAGGGTTACGAGCAGTACTTC. The encoded protein is CASSLSQGYEQYF.

The V and J genes are TRBV6-5 and TRBJ1-5, with a tentative D call TRBD1 (5 bases). The germline V and J ends were trimmed by 4 bases and 5 bases, with 9 bases remaining between them. Per the germline V gene, CDR1 is MNHEY and CDR2 is SVGAGI. CDR3 length: 13 residues. DNA for the CDR3: TGTGCCAGCAGTTGGGGGGAAGATCAGCCCCAGCATTTT. Amino acids: CASSWGEDQPQHF.

This chain links TRBV30 with TRBJ2-1; unclear D gene. Germline V gene lookup returns CDR1 GTSNPN and CDR2 SVGIG (reference sequence). The V and J ends lost 1 base and 9 bases respectively, with 13 bases between them. The CDR3 loop spans 13 amino acids. CDR3 protein: CAWSGSRRSEQFF. The DNA of the CDR3 is TGTGCCTGGAGTGGTTCAAGAAGGAGTGAGCAGTTCTTC.

J is TRBJ2-5 and V is TRBV11-2; 7 bases are a match to TRBD2. The V gene end was trimmed by 5 bases and the J gene end by 4 bases; junction bases not matched to a gene: 10. The CDR3 has 15 residues. Germline CDR1 SGHAT, CDR2 FQNNGV. The CDR3 here is CASSTPMGGGETQYF. The CDR3 region has the DNA TGTGCCAGCAGCACGCCGATGGGGGGGGGAGAGACCCAGTACTTC.

J is TRBJ1-1 and V is TRBV5-6; D possibly corresponds to TRBD1 (5 bases). Germline V gives CDR1 SGHDT, CDR2 YYEEEE. The V gene lost 3 bases and the J gene lost 0 bases, with 15 bases spanning the gap. This CDR3 spans 16 amino acids. CDR3 protein: CASSSDWGRLNTEAFF. The CDR3 DNA reads as TGTGCCAGCAGCTCGGACTGGGGACGGCTGAACACTGAAGCTTTCTTT.

This chain joins TRBV5-1 and TRBJ2-1, with 7 bases matching TRBD2. Germline assignment: CDR1 SGHRS and CDR2 YFSETQ. The CDR3 sequence is 16 residues long. Trimming took 4 bases from V and 4 from J; bases not matched to a gene: 11. The CDR3 here is CASSPRLASGYNEQFF. The CDR3 DNA reads TGCGCCAGCAGCCCCCGCCTGGCTAGCGGTTACAATGAGCAGTTCTTC.

The chain combines TRBV29-1 with TRBJ2-7; D unresolved. This CDR3 spans 15 amino acids. CDR1 and CDR2 (germline): SQVTM, ANQGSEA. Trimming took off 6 bases at V and 0 bases at J, with 18 bases between the two ends. The CDR3 region has the DNA TGCAGCGTCTCCTCTTCAATGGGCAGCTCCTACGAGCAGTACTTC. Translation: CSVSSSMGSSYEQYF.

This clone was seen ten or more times. The chain combines TRBV15 with TRBJ2-6; no firm D call. From germline, CDR1 is LNHNV and CDR2 YYDKDF (reference sequence). The CDR3 loop spans 15 amino acids. V lost 1 base and J 4 bases, leaving 8 bases between the germline ends. CDR3 amino acids: CATSRGGSGANVLTF. In DNA form, the CDR3 reads TGTGCCACCAGCAGAGGTGGATCCGGGGCCAACGTCCTGACTTTC.

To note about this clone: At one boundary the junction diverges from the germline segment, which might be a read error. The chain recombines TRBV29-1 with TRBJ1-6; 7 bases are a match to TRBD1. CDR3 length: 11 residues. Looked up from germline, CDR1 is SQVTM and CDR2 is ANQGSEA. In nucleotides, the CDR3 is TGCAGCGTCCGACCGGGACAGAGAAGCTGGTTT. It yields the protein CSVRPGQRSWF.

This clone has just one count. The V call is TRBV2, the J call TRBJ1-1; D might be TRBD1 (6 bases). CDR1 is SNHLY, CDR2 FYNNEI, per germline. V was trimmed by 7 bases and J by 5 bases, leaving 11 bases between them. There are 12 residues in the CDR3. CDR3 protein: CASNERGTEAFF. The DNA of the CDR3 is TGTGCCAGCAACGAAAGGGGGACTGAAGCTTTCTTT.